Presented here are 15 T cell receptor beta chains from one specimen sequenced in a study of blood T cells in healthy people across ages. Using a J-beta primer mix together with a sample-barcoded 5' primer, a second PCR was run for roughly 7 to 12 cycles. TCRdb processed the 5' RACE reads anew with MiXCR; each CDR3 protein has one entry. The data contain approximately 900,000 distinct CDR3 sequences, around 49% of them singletons. Sequencing was performed on blood. These receptor sequences come from a man younger than 45 in good health.

This clonotype has just one count. The chain links TRBV6-1 to TRBJ1-2; 8 nucleotides align to TRBD1. The V segment lost 0 bases and the J segment 12 bases; nucleotides outside the gene matches: 12. Per germline, CDR1 MNHNS and CDR2 SASEGT. The CDR3 sequence is 15 residues long. CDR3 amino acids: CASSEADRGFEVHTF. The DNA of the CDR3 is TGTGCCAGCAGTGAAGCAGACAGGGGATTCGAGGTCCACACCTTC.

This clonotype was seen a handful of times. CDR3 amino acids: CASSQVGGGNTEAFF. CDR3 coding DNA: TGTGCCAGCAGCCAAGTGGGCGGGGGGAACACTGAAGCTTTCTTT. The rearrangement links TRBV3-1 to TRBJ1-1, with a weak D call TRBD1 (5 bases). From germline, CDR1 is LGHDT and CDR2 YNNKEL (reference sequence). The CDR3 is 15 amino acids. V shed 1 base and J shed 1 base, with 10 bases lying between them. Filled out from reference TRBV3-1 and TRBJ1-1, the complete variable domain reads DTAVSQTPKYLVTQMGNDKSIKCEQNLGHDTMYWYKQDSKKFLKIMFSYNNKELIINETVPNRFSPKSPDKAHLNLHINSLELGDSAVYFCASSQVGGGNTEAFFGQGTRLTVV.

This clonotype has just one count. This chain uses TRBV30 with TRBJ1-2; D is uncertain. The germline CDR1 and CDR2 sequences are GTSNPN and SVGIG (reference sequence). CDR3 size: 13 residues. V was clipped by 1 base and J by 4 bases, with 10 bases between them. CDR3 protein: CAWSDLRSYGYTF. In DNA, the CDR3 is TGTGCCTGGAGTGATCTTCGGAGCTATGGCTACACCTTC. The full variable domain, its missing parts supplied by reference TRBV30 and TRBJ1-2, is SQTIHQWPATLVQPVGSPLSLECTVEGTSNPNLYWYRQAAGRGLQLLFYSVGIGQISSEVPQNLSASRPQDRQFILSSKKLLLSDSGFYLCAWSDLRSYGYTFGSGTRLTVV.

The V and J genes are TRBV20-1 and TRBJ2-3; 8 bases are shared with TRBD1. In germline, CDR1 is DFQATT, CDR2 SNEGSKA (reference sequence). This CDR3 is built from 12 residues. V lost 8 bases, J lost 5 bases, and 6 bases stayed unmatched. CDR3 protein: CSSGQGGDTQYF. As DNA, the CDR3 is TGCAGTTCCGGACAGGGAGGAGATACGCAGTATTTT.

The sample holds a few counts of this clonotype. V and J are TRBV20-1 and TRBJ2-3; 8 bases are a match to TRBD1. CDR3 length equals 13 residues. Germline V gene sequence: CDR1 DFQATT, CDR2 SNEGSKA (reference sequence). J was trimmed by 5 bases and V by 5 bases; bases with no gene match: 6. The CDR3 spells CSASPGTGDTQYF. In DNA, the CDR3 is TGCAGTGCTTCGCCCGGGACAGGAGATACGCAGTATTTT.

V is TRBV7-2 and J is TRBJ1-2; 9 bases are shared with TRBD1. This CDR3 region has 16 residues. Germline V CDR1 and CDR2: SGHTA, FQGNSA. V was clipped by 1 base and J by 8 bases; unmatched bases: 11. Here the CDR3 reads CASSLERSGTGKGYTF. The CDR3 coding sequence is TGTGCCAGCAGCTTAGAACGGTCCGGGACAGGGAAAGGCTACACCTTC. The full variable domain, with the rest looked up from reference TRBV7-2 and TRBJ1-2, is GAGVSQSPSNKVTEKGKDVELRCDPISGHTALYWYRQSLGQGLEFLIYFQGNSAPDKSGLPSDRFSAERTGGSVSTLTIQRTQQEDSAVYLCASSLERSGTGKGYTFGSGTRLTVV.

This clonotype was seen only a few times. V and J are TRBV29-1 and TRBJ2-5; the match to TRBD1 covers 7 bases. The germline CDR1 and CDR2 sequences are SQVTM and ANQGSEA. The CDR3 runs 14 residues. Trimming took 5 bases from V and 3 from J; bases not matched to a gene: 9. In DNA, the CDR3 is TGCAGCGTTACGACAGGGTGGGGAAAAGAGACCCAGTACTTC. Amino acids: CSVTTGWGKETQYF.

The CDR3 DNA follows: TGTGCCAGCAGCGTTGGACAGGGTAATGAAAAACTGTTTTTT. Translation: CASSVGQGNEKLFF. The V gene is TRBV9, the J gene TRBJ1-4, with 8 bases identical to TRBD1. J gave up 4 bases and V 2 bases, and 1 base lay outside the gene matches. Looked up from germline, CDR1 is SGDLS and CDR2 is YYNGEE. CDR3 size: 14 residues.

The chain joins TRBV15 to TRBJ2-4; perhaps D is TRBD1 or TRBD2 (7 bases each). Germline lookup yields CDR1 LNHNV and CDR2 YYDKDF (reference sequence). Deletions cut 0 bases from V and 0 bases from J, with 12 bases between. This CDR3 has 17 amino acids. The CDR3 sequence is CATSRDQGGRAKNIQYF. As DNA, the CDR3 is TGTGCCACCAGCAGAGATCAGGGGGGGAGAGCCAAAAACATTCAGTACTTC.

This clonotype appeared many times. J is TRBJ1-5 and V is TRBV7-9; D unresolved. The CDR3 has 12 residues. CDR1 is SEHNR, CDR2 FQNEAQ, per germline (reference sequence). Trimming took off 1 base at V and 6 bases at J, with 4 bases between the two ends. DNA for the CDR3: TGTGCCAGCAGCTTAGTGGGTCAGCCCCAGCATTTT. Amino acid sequence: CASSLVGQPQHF.

This clonotype came up many times. V usage is TRBV10-3 and J usage is TRBJ1-6; D gene uncertain. There are 14 residues in the CDR3. V dropped 4 bases and J dropped 7 bases, with 11 bases sitting between them. Germline CDR1 reads ENHRY; CDR2 reads SYGVKD. The chain's CDR3 is CAISAGQGNSPLHF. The CDR3 DNA follows: TGTGCCATCAGTGCCGGGCAAGGGAATTCACCCCTCCACTTT.

The genes are TRBV4-1 and TRBJ2-7, with 10 bases that match TRBD1. The CDR3 runs to 17 residues. Per germline, CDR1 MGHRA and CDR2 YSYEKL. Trimming cost V 2 bases and J 3 bases; bases outside gene matches: 10. The CDR3 protein is CASSQHVSTGGSYEQYF. In nucleotides, the CDR3 is TGCGCCAGCAGCCAACACGTATCGACAGGGGGCAGCTACGAGCAGTACTTC.

The V call is TRBV24-1, the J call TRBJ2-1; the match to TRBD2 covers 11 bases. Germline V gene lookup returns CDR1 KGHDR and CDR2 SFDVKD. V was pared by 5 bases and J by 7 bases, with 12 bases of the junction left unmatched. The CDR3 has 17 residues. CDR3 sequence: CATSASILAGGSNEQFF. Here the CDR3 DNA reads TGTGCCACCAGTGCCAGCATCCTAGCGGGGGGAAGTAATGAGCAGTTCTTC.

The sample holds many counts of this clonotype. The chain employs TRBV4-1 and TRBJ1-5, with D unclear. Germline CDR1 reads MGHRA; CDR2 reads YSYEKL. This CDR3 spans 14 amino acids. V dropped 0 bases and J dropped 0 bases, with 3 bases sitting between them. CDR3 coding DNA: TGCGCCAGCAGCCAAGACCCTAGCAATCAGCCCCAGCATTTT. Translation gives CASSQDPSNQPQHF.

The CDR3 DNA sequence: TGTGCCATCAGCGCAGGGGGAGCCAGTGGCTACACCTTC. Translation gives CAISAGGASGYTF. The rearrangement uses TRBV10-3 and TRBJ1-2; 7 nucleotides align to TRBD1. CDR3 length: 13 amino acids. The J segment lost 7 bases and the V segment lost 6 bases, leaving 8 bases of the junction unmatched. Germline V gene lookup returns CDR1 ENHRY and CDR2 SYGVKD.